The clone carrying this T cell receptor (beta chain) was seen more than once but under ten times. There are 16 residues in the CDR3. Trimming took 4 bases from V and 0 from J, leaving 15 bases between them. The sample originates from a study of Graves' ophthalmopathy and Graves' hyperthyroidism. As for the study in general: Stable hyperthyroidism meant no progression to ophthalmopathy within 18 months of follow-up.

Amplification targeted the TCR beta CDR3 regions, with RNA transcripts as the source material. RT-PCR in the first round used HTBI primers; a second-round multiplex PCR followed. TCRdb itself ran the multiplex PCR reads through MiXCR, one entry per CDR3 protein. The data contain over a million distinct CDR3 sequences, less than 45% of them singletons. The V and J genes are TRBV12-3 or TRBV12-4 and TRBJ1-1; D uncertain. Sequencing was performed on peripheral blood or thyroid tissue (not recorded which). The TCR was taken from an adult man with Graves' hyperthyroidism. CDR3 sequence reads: CASSSPWAKMNTEAFF. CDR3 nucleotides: TGTGCCAGCAGTTCACCCTGGGCCAAGATGAACACTGAAGCTTTCTTT.